The following is a T cell receptor beta chain sequence with its context. The CDR3 contains 13 residues. Germline lookup yields CDR1 SEHNR and CDR2 FQNEAQ (reference sequence). The germline V and J ends were trimmed by 4 bases and 5 bases, with 8 bases remaining between them. The sample belongs to a study of blood T cell repertoires in COVID-19. Study as a whole: Some COVID-19 samples were acute and others convalescent; all came from the United States, Italy and Spain. PBMCs, B-cell-depleted T cells, or T cells were the source of the cDNA or gDNA that made up the material.

Patients in Seattle were enrolled during active infection, then followed longitudinally. Authors' processing steps: Amplified reference gene primers provided the basis for estimating nucleated cell counts. Assay used: immunoSEQ multiplex PCR; TCRdb lists only in-frame clones, some missing. That table is the source of V, J and clone size, and D and trimming were worked out from the DNA. The sample has 300,000 to 350,000 clones; 88% are singletons. The rearrangement uses TRBV7-9 and TRBJ2-2, with D perhaps TRBD2 (5 bases). The clonotype comes from a woman in her seventies with COVID-19, enrolled during active disease. Sequenced input: peripheral blood. Written as DNA, the CDR3 is TGTGCCAGCAGCTCGAGGGTGACCGGGGAGCTGTTTTTT. Translation gives CASSSRVTGELFF. Full variable domain (outside the CDR3, taken from reference TRBV7-9 and TRBJ2-2): DTGVSQNPRHKITKRGQNVTFRCDPISEHNRLYWYRQTLGQGPEFLTYFQNEAQLEKSRLLSDRFSAERPKGSFSTLEIQRTEQGDSAMYLCASSSRVTGELFFGEGSRLTVL.